These 30 T cell receptor beta chains share one sample of origin, sequenced in a study of T cell responses to AZD1222 COVID-19 vaccine. Using immunoSEQ multiplex PCR, the repertoire was profiled, and TCRdb retains in-frame clones only, with some absent. Of roughly 150,000 clones detected, roughly nine tenths appear once; the ten largest clones hold 9.3%. The sequenced sample was peripheral blood, obtained 28 days after the second AZD1222 dose. Every receptor here comes from an adult who received the AZD1222 COVID-19 vaccine.

This chain joins TRBV7-9 and TRBJ1-1; D gene unclear. Germline assignment: CDR1 SEHNR and CDR2 FQNEAQ (reference sequence). V lost 3 bases to trimming and J lost 8 bases, with 7 bases between them. The CDR3 length is 11 residues. The CDR3 protein is CASSFVREAFF. The CDR3 bases are TGTGCCAGCAGCTTTGTACGAGAAGCTTTCTTT. Full variable domain (rest looked up from reference TRBV7-9 and TRBJ1-1): DTGVSQNPRHKITKRGQNVTFRCDPISEHNRLYWYRQTLGQGPEFLTYFQNEAQLEKSRLLSDRFSAERPKGSFSTLEIQRTEQGDSAMYLCASSFVREAFFGQGTRLTVV.

The genes are TRBV9 and TRBJ2-7, with a weak D call TRBD1 (6 bases). CDR3 length: 13 residues. Trimming took 3 bases from V and 2 from J, leaving 9 bases between them. In germline, CDR1 is SGDLS, CDR2 YYNGEE. CDR3: CASSGTVAYEQYF. The DNA of the CDR3 is TGTGCCAGCAGCGGGACAGTAGCCTACGAGCAGTACTTC.

The CDR3 here is CASQGNTEAFF. The DNA of the CDR3 is TGTGCCAGCCAGGGGAACACTGAAGCTTTCTTT. The chain couples TRBV28 to TRBJ1-1; perhaps TRBD1 as D (5 bases). V lost 8 bases, J lost 1 base, and 5 bases lay in between. This CDR3 contains 11 residues. CDR1 MDHEN and CDR2 SYDVKM come from the germline V gene.

This clone was counted between two and nine times. This sequence joins TRBV19 and TRBJ1-1; 9 nucleotides align to TRBD1. In germline, CDR1 is LNHDA, CDR2 SQIVND (reference sequence). After removal of 5 bases from V and 4 bases from J, the junction contained 8 bases not matched to a gene. The length of the CDR3 is 15 residues. The CDR3 here is CASSVGTGLGTEAFF. DNA for the CDR3: TGTGCCAGTAGTGTCGGGACAGGGTTAGGCACTGAAGCTTTCTTT.

The chain recombines TRBV5-1 with TRBJ2-5; tentative D call: TRBD1 (6 bases). The germline CDR1 and CDR2 sequences are SGHRS and YFSETQ. V was shortened by 3 bases and J by 5 bases, with 14 bases between the two germline ends. This CDR3 region has 14 residues. CDR3 sequence: CASSSKTGLETQYF. CDR3 sequence (DNA): TGCGCCAGCAGCTCGAAAACAGGGTTGGAGACCCAGTACTTC. Filled out from reference TRBV5-1 and TRBJ2-5, the complete variable domain reads KAGVTQTPRYLIKTRGQQVTLSCSPISGHRSVSWYQQTPGQGLQFLFEYFSETQRNKGNFPGRFSGRQFSNSRSEMNVSTLELGDSALYLCASSSKTGLETQYFGPGTRLLVL.

The chain employs TRBV5-5 and TRBJ1-6; D may be TRBD1 (5 bases). Trimming took 2 bases from V and 7 from J, leaving 10 bases between them. CDR3 length equals 14 residues. Germline values: CDR1 SGHKS, CDR2 YYEKEE (reference sequence). This CDR3 reads CASSLRGGNSPLHF. CDR3 coding DNA: TGTGCCAGCAGCTTAAGGGGAGGCAATTCACCCCTCCACTTT.

The CDR3 DNA is TGTGCCAGCAGTTACTCGAGTACCGCGAGCTATGGCTACACCTTC. Its translation: CASSYSSTASYGYTF. The genes are TRBV6-5 and TRBJ1-2; D gene uncertain. Germline CDR1 MNHEY, CDR2 SVGAGI. The CDR3 is 15 amino acids. Trimming left V 0 bases short and J 4 bases short, with 12 bases between.

This clone appeared a single time. This sequence joins TRBV27 and TRBJ1-6; TRBD1 agrees at 7 bases. Germline CDR1 is MNHEY and CDR2 is SMNVEV (reference sequence). The ends lost 5 bases at V and 7 bases at J; junction bases unmatched: 8. This CDR3 is built from 15 residues. CDR3 sequence: CASSPDRAGNSPLHF. CDR3 sequence (DNA): TGTGCCAGCAGTCCCGACAGGGCAGGCAATTCACCCCTCCACTTT.

The table lists this clone with a count of one. This chain joins TRBV7-9 and TRBJ1-4, with TRBD1 matching over 7 bases. CDR3 length: 15 amino acids. Germline lookup yields CDR1 SEHNR and CDR2 FQNEAQ (reference sequence). V gave up 2 bases and J gave up 8 bases; unmatched junction bases: 8. This chain's CDR3 is CASSLPRQGGEKLFF. The DNA of the CDR3 is TGTGCCAGCAGCTTACCAAGACAGGGCGGGGAAAAACTGTTTTTT.

The chain recombines TRBV5-1 with TRBJ1-1, with a tentative D call TRBD1 (5 bases). The CDR3 is 15 amino acids. Germline CDR1 is SGHRS and CDR2 is YFSETQ. Between the trimmed V and J ends, which lost 0 bases and 5 bases, there was a span of 14 bases. The CDR3 region has the DNA TGCGCCAGCAGCTTGGTTATGGGGCGCCTGACTGAAGCTTTCTTT. It specifies CASSLVMGRLTEAFF.

V is TRBV6-5 and J is TRBJ1-5; possibly TRBD1 for D (6 bases). Trimming left V 10 bases short and J 4 bases short, with 14 bases between. Germline V gives CDR1 MNHEY, CDR2 SVGAGI. This CDR3 contains 13 residues. CDR3 in DNA: TGTGCCACCAGACAGGTGGGAAATCAGCCCCAGCATTTT. Translated, it gives CATRQVGNQPQHF.

The chain has TRBV4-1 and TRBJ2-1, with 10 bases fitting TRBD1. V shed 3 bases and J 8 bases; nucleotides not matched to a gene: 1. Germline V lookup: CDR1 MGHRA, CDR2 YSYEKL. The CDR3 extends over 13 amino acids. CDR3: CASSQGQGYEQFF. CDR3 DNA: TGCGCCAGCAGCCAGGGACAGGGGTATGAGCAGTTCTTC.

The chain uses TRBV19 and TRBJ2-1, with 9 bases identical to TRBD1. From germline, CDR1 is LNHDA and CDR2 SQIVND (reference sequence). The CDR3 is made up of 13 amino acids. The trim removed 11 bases at V and 8 bases at J, leaving 10 bases unmatched. In nucleotides, the CDR3 is TGTGCCTGCTCGACAGGGGGTGTGGATGAGCAGTTCTTC. This encodes CACSTGGVDEQFF.

J is TRBJ1-5 and V is TRBV6-5, with D perhaps TRBD1 (6 bases). Germline CDR1 reads MNHEY; CDR2 reads SVGAGI. V lost 5 bases to trimming and J lost 9 bases, with 14 bases between them. The CDR3 covers 13 residues. The chain's CDR3 is CASSRGQARPQHF. In DNA form, the CDR3 reads TGTGCCAGCAGTCGGGGGCAAGCTCGGCCCCAGCATTTT.

The rearrangement uses TRBV27 and TRBJ2-5; D might be TRBD2 (6 bases). V lost 5 bases and J 2 bases, leaving 21 bases between the germline ends. This CDR3 is 17 amino acids long. Germline V gene sequence: CDR1 MNHEY, CDR2 SMNVEV (reference sequence). The CDR3 nucleotides read TGTGCCAGCAGTGTATTCCGGGACTCCCGAACTCAAGAGACCCAGTACTTC. Amino acids: CASSVFRDSRTQETQYF.

This sequence joins TRBV25-1 and TRBJ2-7, with 7 positions matching TRBD2. The CDR3 is 13 amino acids. V shed 7 bases and J 1 base; nucleotides not matched to a gene: 4. From germline, CDR1 is MGHDK and CDR2 SYGVNS. The CDR3 sequence: CASTNSGSYEQYF. CDR3 nucleotide sequence: TGTGCCAGCACTAATAGCGGGTCCTACGAGCAGTACTTC.

V is TRBV6-5 and J is TRBJ2-5; TRBD2 aligns across 10 bases. The CDR3 spans 14 residues. V trimming: 6 bases; J trimming: 2 bases; junction bases outside the gene matches: 3. The germline V gene encodes CDR1 MNHEY and CDR2 SVGAGI. The CDR3 sequence is CASSRAGGQETQYF. The CDR3 bases are TGTGCCAGCAGCAGAGCGGGGGGGCAAGAGACCCAGTACTTC.

The chain joins TRBV28 to TRBJ1-4; D possibly corresponds to TRBD1 (5 bases). From germline, CDR1 is MDHEN and CDR2 SYDVKM. This CDR3 comprises 14 residues. Trimming cost V 7 bases and J 5 bases, with 14 bases left between them. CDR3 protein: CASTGYMGNEKLFF. The DNA for the CDR3 is TGTGCCAGCACAGGGTATATGGGGAATGAAAAACTGTTTTTT.

A few counts support this clone. The rearrangement joins TRBV7-2 to TRBJ1-1; D is ambiguous. Germline values: CDR1 SGHTA, CDR2 FQGNSA. The ends were cut back, 2 bases at V and 1 base at J, with 5 bases in the middle. The CDR3 is 13 residues long. CDR3 region: CASSLQPNTEAFF. For the CDR3, the DNA is TGTGCCAGCAGCTTACAACCGAACACTGAAGCTTTCTTT.

This clone came up once. V usage is TRBV5-1 and J usage is TRBJ1-1; TRBD1 aligns across 10 bases. CDR1 and CDR2 from the germline V gene are SGHRS and YFSETQ. The V segment lost 5 bases and the J segment 5 bases; nucleotides outside the gene matches: 18. The CDR3 is made up of 18 amino acids. The CDR3, as DNA: TGCGCCAGCAGTTTTTCGACCGCGGGACAGGGGTTCGTTACTGAAGCTTTCTTT. Amino acid sequence: CASSFSTAGQGFVTEAFF.

This clone showed up just a few times. An end of the junction differs from the germline gene, which may be a read error. The CDR3 nucleotides are TGTGCTAGCAGCTTACAGGGCACCGGGGAGCTGTTTTTT. The encoded protein is CASSLQGTGELFF. V usage is TRBV7-7 and J usage is TRBJ2-2; tentative D call: TRBD1 (6 bases). The CDR3 covers 13 residues. CDR1 is SSHAT, CDR2 FNYEAQ, per germline (reference sequence).

The CDR3 spells CATSDAGQGLYQPQHF. In nucleotides, the CDR3 is TGTGCCACCAGTGACGCCGGACAGGGCCTCTATCAGCCCCAGCATTTT. This chain connects TRBV24-1 to TRBJ1-5, with 8 bases aligning to TRBD1. The V gene's germline CDR1 is KGHDR and CDR2 SFDVKD. The CDR3 is 16 amino acids. The V segment lost 4 bases and the J segment 5 bases; nucleotides outside the gene matches: 9.

This chain uses TRBV27 with TRBJ1-1, with a possible D match to TRBD1 (5 bases). The CDR3 runs 13 residues. The germline V gene encodes CDR1 MNHEY and CDR2 SMNVEV (reference sequence). V was cut by 7 bases and J by 5 bases, with 14 bases left in between. This CDR3 reads CASISFGGTEAFF. CDR3 coding DNA: TGTGCCAGCATCTCCTTTGGGGGAACTGAAGCTTTCTTT.

This clone was observed once. This sequence joins TRBV4-1 and TRBJ1-5; D uncertain. CDR3 size: 14 residues. V dropped 2 bases and J dropped 7 bases, with 12 bases sitting between them. Germline CDR1 and CDR2: MGHRA and YSYEKL. The CDR3: CASSQPTESQPQHF. The CDR3 nucleotides read TGCGCCAGCAGCCAACCCACAGAATCCCAGCCCCAGCATTTT.

This clone was counted once. Here the CDR3 DNA reads TGTGCCAGCAGCTCGAGACAGGGCCCCACTGAAGCTTTCTTT. Residues: CASSSRQGPTEAFF. V usage is TRBV7-2 and J usage is TRBJ1-1; TRBD1 aligns across 7 bases. Germline V CDR1 and CDR2: SGHTA, FQGNSA. The CDR3 is 14 residues long. The V and J ends lost 4 bases and 4 bases, in that order; junction bases with no gene match: 6.

Remarks on this clone: A junction boundary mismatches the germline segment, possibly from a read error. The CDR3 sequence: CASSPGTGRSRELFF. In DNA form, the CDR3 reads TGTGCTAGCAGCCCGGGGACAGGGCGTTCCCGGGAGCTGTTTTTT. The V call is TRBV7-7, the J call TRBJ2-2; 9 nucleotides match TRBD1. The CDR3 loop spans 15 amino acids. Looked up from germline, CDR1 is SSHAT and CDR2 is FNYEAQ (reference sequence).

This sequence joins TRBV28 and TRBJ1-2; D possibly corresponds to TRBD1 (5 bases). Trimming removed 7 bases from V and 5 bases from J, with 17 bases in between. The CDR3 is 14 residues long. Germline V gene sequence: CDR1 MDHEN, CDR2 SYDVKM. The CDR3 protein is CASTLGPREYGYTF. The CDR3 DNA reads TGTGCCAGCACCTTAGGTCCCAGGGAATATGGCTACACCTTC.

The J gene is TRBJ2-7, the V gene TRBV10-3; TRBD2 aligns across 12 bases. The V gene end was trimmed by 10 bases and the J gene end by 3 bases; junction bases not matched to a gene: 7. The CDR3 has 14 residues. In germline, CDR1 is ENHRY, CDR2 SYGVKD. CDR3 loop: CASRLAGENYEQYF. CDR3 DNA: TGTGCCAGTAGACTAGCGGGGGAAAACTACGAGCAGTACTTC.

V and J are TRBV28 and TRBJ1-2; D remains ambiguous. V was trimmed by 3 bases and J by 8 bases, leaving 7 bases between them. This CDR3 comprises 11 residues. Per the germline V gene, CDR1 is MDHEN and CDR2 is SYDVKM. This CDR3 is CASSFVTGYTF. CDR3 nucleotide sequence: TGTGCCAGCAGTTTTGTGACGGGCTACACCTTC.

The chain is built from TRBV6-5 and TRBJ1-5, with a tentative D call TRBD1 (5 bases). The CDR3 has 13 amino acids. Germline CDR1 MNHEY, CDR2 SVGAGI. Trimming removed 5 bases at V and 4 bases at J, with 9 bases between. As DNA, the CDR3 is TGTGCCAGCAGTAAACAGGAGAATCAGCCCCAGCATTTT. It specifies CASSKQENQPQHF.